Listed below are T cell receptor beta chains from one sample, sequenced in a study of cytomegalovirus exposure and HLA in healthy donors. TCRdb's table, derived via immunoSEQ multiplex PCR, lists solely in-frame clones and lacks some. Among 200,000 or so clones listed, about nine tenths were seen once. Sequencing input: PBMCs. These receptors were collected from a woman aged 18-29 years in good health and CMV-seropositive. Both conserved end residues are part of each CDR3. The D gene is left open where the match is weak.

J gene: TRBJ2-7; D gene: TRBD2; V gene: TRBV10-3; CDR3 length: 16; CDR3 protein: CAISRKPSGPSYEQYF; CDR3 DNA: TGTGCCATCAGCCGGAAGCCTAGCGGGCCCTCCTACGAGCAGTACTTC
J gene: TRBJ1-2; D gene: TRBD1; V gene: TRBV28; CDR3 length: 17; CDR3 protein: CASSLSFGAGGAYGYTF; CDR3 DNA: TGTGCCAGCAGTTTATCGTTTGGAGCAGGGGGCGCCTATGGCTACACCTTC
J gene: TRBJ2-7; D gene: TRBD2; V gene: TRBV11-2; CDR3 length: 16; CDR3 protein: CASSLAPSGRLRTQYF; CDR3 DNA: TGTGCCAGCAGCTTAGCTCCTAGCGGGAGGCTTCGGACGCAGTACTTC
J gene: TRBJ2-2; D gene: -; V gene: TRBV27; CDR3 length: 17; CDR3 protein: CASSFRRISGDTGELFF; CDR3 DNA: TGTGCCAGCAGTTTCCGCCGGATAAGCGGAGACACCGGGGAGCTGTTTTTT
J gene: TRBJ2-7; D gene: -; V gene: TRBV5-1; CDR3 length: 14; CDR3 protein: CASSWTSSGYEQYF; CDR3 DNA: TGCGCCAGCAGCTGGACGTCGTCGGGGTACGAGCAGTACTTC
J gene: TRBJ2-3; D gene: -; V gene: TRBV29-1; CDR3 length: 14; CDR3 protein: CSVGDAYSTDTQYF; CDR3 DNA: TGCAGCGTTGGAGACGCCTATAGCACAGATACGCAGTATTTT
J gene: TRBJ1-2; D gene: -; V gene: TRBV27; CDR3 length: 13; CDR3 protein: CASSFGREEGYTF; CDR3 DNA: TGTGCCAGCAGTTTTGGTAGGGAGGAGGGCTACACCTTC
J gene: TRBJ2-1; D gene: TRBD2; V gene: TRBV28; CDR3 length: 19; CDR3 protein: CASSVTSGRANHSYNEQFF; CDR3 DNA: TGTGCCAGCAGTGTCACTAGCGGGAGGGCCAATCACTCCTACAATGAGCAGTTCTTC
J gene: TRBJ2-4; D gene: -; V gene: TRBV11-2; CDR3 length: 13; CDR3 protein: CASSLRWANIQYF; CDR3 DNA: TGTGCCAGCAGCTTAAGGTGGGCAAACATTCAGTACTTC
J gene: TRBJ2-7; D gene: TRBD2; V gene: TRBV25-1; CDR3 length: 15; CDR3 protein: CASSETSESSYEQYF; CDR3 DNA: TGTGCCAGCAGTGAAACTAGCGAGAGCTCCTACGAGCAGTACTTC
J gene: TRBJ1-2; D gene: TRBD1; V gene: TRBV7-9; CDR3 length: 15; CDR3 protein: CASSPQGGGNYGYTF; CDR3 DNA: TGTGCCAGCAGCCCTCAAGGGGGCGGAAACTATGGCTACACCTTC
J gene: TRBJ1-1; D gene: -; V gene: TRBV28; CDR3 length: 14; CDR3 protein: CASTLTGLNTEAFF; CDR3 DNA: TGTGCCAGCACTCTAACGGGGTTAAACACTGAAGCTTTCTTT
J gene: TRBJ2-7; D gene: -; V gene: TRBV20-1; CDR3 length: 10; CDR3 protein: CSASSYEQYF; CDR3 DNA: TGCAGTGCTAGTAGCTACGAGCAGTACTTC
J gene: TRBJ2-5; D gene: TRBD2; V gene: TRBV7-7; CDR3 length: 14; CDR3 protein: CARSPSGSQETQYF; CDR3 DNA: TGTGCCCGTTCGCCTAGCGGGAGCCAAGAGACCCAGTACTTC
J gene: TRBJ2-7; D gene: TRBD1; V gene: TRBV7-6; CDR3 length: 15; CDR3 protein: CASSLEQNRGHEQYF; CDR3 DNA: TGTGCCAGCAGCTTAGAGCAAAACAGGGGACACGAGCAGTACTTC
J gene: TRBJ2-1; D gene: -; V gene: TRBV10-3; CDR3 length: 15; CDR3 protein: CAISVGGEGDNEQFF; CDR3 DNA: TGTGCCATCAGTGTGGGTGGGGAGGGGGACAATGAGCAGTTCTTC
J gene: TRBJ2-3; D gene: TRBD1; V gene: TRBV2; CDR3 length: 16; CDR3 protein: CASSESYRGVADTQYF; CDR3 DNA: TGTGCCAGCAGTGAATCATACAGGGGGGTCGCGGATACGCAGTATTTT
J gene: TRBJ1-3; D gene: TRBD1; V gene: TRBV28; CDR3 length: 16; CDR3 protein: CASSVLGTVSGNTIYF; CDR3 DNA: TGTGCCAGCAGTGTTCTCGGGACAGTCTCTGGAAACACCATATATTTT